The 21 T cell receptor beta chains below were found in one sample sequenced in a study of cytomegalovirus exposure and HLA in healthy donors. The study ran its PCR with 60 Vbeta and 13 Jbeta primers. Some clones are missing from TCRdb's copy, which holds only in-frame ones; the method was immunoSEQ multiplex PCR. The table lists roughly 110,000 clones, around 72% of them singletons, with 14% in the top ten. Input material: PBMCs. These receptors all stem from a woman in her thirties or forties in good health and CMV-seropositive.

The gene calls are TRBV15 and TRBJ1-5, with TRBD1 identical over 7 bases. The V segment lost 3 bases and the J segment 6 bases; nucleotides outside the gene matches: 8. The CDR3 is made up of 15 amino acids. Germline V gene data show CDR1 as LNHNV and CDR2 as YYDKDF (reference sequence). The CDR3 DNA reads TGTGCCACCAGCAGGGAAGACAGGGAAGGTCAGCCCCAGCATTTT. Translating gives CATSREDREGQPQHF. The whole variable domain, remainder taken from reference TRBV15 and TRBJ1-5, is DAMVIQNPRYQVTQFGKPVTLSCSQTLNHNVMYWYQQKSSQAPKLLFHYYDKDFNNEADTPDNFQSRRPNTSFCFLDIRSPGLGDTAMYLCATSREDREGQPQHFGDGTRLSIL.

The chain carries TRBV5-4 and TRBJ2-1; 7 bases line up with TRBD2. Unmatched junction bases numbered 6, after V lost 6 bases and J lost 0 bases. Germline V gene lookup returns CDR1 SGHNT and CDR2 YYREEE (reference sequence). The CDR3 totals 15 residues. The CDR3 region is CASTWGGSSYNEQFF. For the CDR3, the DNA is TGTGCCAGCACCTGGGGGGGGAGCTCCTACAATGAGCAGTTCTTC.

This sequence joins TRBV19 and TRBJ2-3; 7 bases line up with TRBD1. J was trimmed by 2 bases and V by 4 bases; bases with no gene match: 9. This CDR3 is built from 16 residues. Germline V gene lookup returns CDR1 LNHDA and CDR2 SQIVND (reference sequence). The CDR3 bases are TGTGCCAGTAGTAAACGACAGGGTGGGATCACAGATACGCAGTATTTT. Translation gives CASSKRQGGITDTQYF. Supplemented by reference TRBV19 and TRBJ2-3, the full variable domain reads DGGITQSPKYLFRKEGQNVTLSCEQNLNHDAMYWYRQDPGQGLRLIYYSQIVNDFQKGDIAEGYSVSREKKESFPLTVTSAQKNPTAFYLCASSKRQGGITDTQYFGPGTRLTVL.

This clone was counted only a few times. The chain recombines TRBV4-3 with TRBJ1-5; D ambiguous. CDR1 and CDR2 (germline): LGHNA, YSLEER. The CDR3 spans 15 residues. V lost 0 bases to trimming and J lost 0 bases, with 6 bases between them. CDR3 residues: CASSQEANSNQPQHF. CDR3 DNA: TGCGCCAGCAGCCAAGAGGCCAATAGCAATCAGCCCCAGCATTTT.

V is TRBV5-8 and J is TRBJ2-5; tentatively, D is TRBD1 (6 bases). The CDR3 has 12 amino acids. CDR1 is SGHTS, CDR2 YDEGEE, per germline. Between the trimmed V and J ends, which lost 1 base and 5 bases, there was a span of 6 bases. CDR3: CASSLTGETQYF. The CDR3 region has the DNA TGTGCCAGCAGCTTGACAGGGGAGACCCAGTACTTC.

The chain employs TRBV6-1 and TRBJ2-5; D perhaps matches TRBD1 (6 bases). V was pared by 5 bases and J by 11 bases, with 21 bases between. The CDR3 contains 14 residues. CDR1 and CDR2 (germline): MNHNS, SASEGT. As DNA, the CDR3 is TGTGCCAGCAGTATACGACAGGAGGCTGAAGAGCAGTACTTC. It codes for CASSIRQEAEEQYF.

The genes are TRBV2 and TRBJ1-5; 11 bases line up with TRBD1. Per the germline V gene, CDR1 is SNHLY and CDR2 is FYNNEI. Unmatched junction bases numbered 12, after V lost 4 bases and J lost 4 bases. This CDR3 is 18 amino acids long. CDR3 region: CASSAPMGDRGSNQPQHF. The CDR3 coding sequence is TGTGCCAGCAGTGCCCCCATGGGGGACAGGGGGTCGAATCAGCCCCAGCATTTT.

The rearrangement joins TRBV2 to TRBJ1-1; 7 bases are shared with TRBD1. Trimming at V came to 7 bases and at J to 4 bases, leaving 9 bases not matched to a gene. Germline values: CDR1 SNHLY, CDR2 FYNNEI. The CDR3 consists of 14 residues. CDR3 in DNA: TGTGCCAGCACCAAAGACAGGGAAGGCACTGAAGCTTTCTTT. Its translation: CASTKDREGTEAFF.

The rearrangement uses TRBV5-4 and TRBJ1-1; 10 nucleotides agree with TRBD1. Unmatched junction bases numbered 7, after V lost 4 bases and J lost 1 base. The CDR3 extends over 16 amino acids. Germline V CDR1 and CDR2: SGHNT, YYREEE (reference sequence). Here the CDR3 reads CASSPDRGLGNTEAFF. The CDR3 bases are TGTGCCAGCAGCCCCGACAGGGGGCTTGGGAACACTGAAGCTTTCTTT.

The rearrangement joins TRBV7-9 to TRBJ1-2, with a weak D call TRBD1 (6 bases). CDR1 and CDR2 (germline): SEHNR, FQNEAQ (reference sequence). This CDR3 has 14 residues. V was trimmed by 5 bases and J by 8 bases, leaving 18 bases between them. In DNA, the CDR3 is TGTGCCAGCAGCCCCATCAGGGGTATGTGGGGCTACACCTTC. Encoded protein: CASSPIRGMWGYTF. Together with reference TRBV7-9 and TRBJ1-2, the CDR3 gives the full variable domain: DTGVSQNPRHKITKRGQNVTFRCDPISEHNRLYWYRQTLGQGPEFLTYFQNEAQLEKSRLLSDRFSAERPKGSFSTLEIQRTEQGDSAMYLCASSPIRGMWGYTFGSGTRLTVV.

This clone showed up just a few times. This chain joins TRBV15 and TRBJ2-7; 8 bases fit TRBD1. V was pared by 5 bases and J by 12 bases, with 12 bases of the junction left unmatched. CDR1 LNHNV and CDR2 YYDKDF come from the germline V gene (reference sequence). The CDR3 consists of 13 residues. This CDR3 reads CATSSDFRQGMYF. The CDR3, as DNA: TGTGCCACCAGCTCGGACTTTAGACAGGGGATGTACTTC.

The sample holds one count of this clone. This chain links TRBV30 with TRBJ1-6, with 7 bases that match TRBD1. V was pared by 1 base and J by 9 bases, with 6 bases of the junction left unmatched. The CDR3 runs to 14 residues. CDR1 GTSNPN and CDR2 SVGIG come from the germline V gene (reference sequence). DNA of the CDR3: TGTGCCTGGAGTGCCCAGACAGGGAGTTCACCCCTCCACTTT. It translates to CAWSAQTGSSPLHF.

The J gene is TRBJ1-1, the V gene TRBV6-6, with 8 bases aligning to TRBD1. From germline, CDR1 is MNHNY and CDR2 SVGAGI (reference sequence). This CDR3 is 15 amino acids long. V shed 2 bases, J shed 1 base, and the junction held 3 bases outside the gene matches. The CDR3 loop is CASSYRTGTNTEAFF. As DNA, the CDR3 is TGTGCCAGCAGTTACAGGACAGGGACGAACACTGAAGCTTTCTTT.

This chain links TRBV30 with TRBJ2-7, with D perhaps TRBD2 (5 bases). The CDR3 length is 17 residues. Trimming cost V 0 bases and J 3 bases, with 21 bases left between them. Looked up from germline, CDR1 is GTSNPN and CDR2 is SVGIG (reference sequence). The CDR3 DNA follows: TGTGCCTGGAGTGTATCCCCCGGGGAGAAAAAGTTCTACGAGCAGTACTTC. This codes for CAWSVSPGEKKFYEQYF.

This clone was recorded many times. The J gene is TRBJ1-2, the V gene TRBV6-1; D is unresolved. CDR3 length: 16 amino acids. CDR1 is MNHNS, CDR2 SASEGT, per germline. The V and J ends lost 3 bases and 2 bases respectively, with 16 bases between them. The CDR3 region has the DNA TGTGCCAGCAGTGAGCTCCCCGAAACCGGGAACTATGGCTACACCTTC. Its translation: CASSELPETGNYGYTF.

The V and J genes are TRBV2 and TRBJ1-5, with D possibly being TRBD1 (5 bases). The germline V gene encodes CDR1 SNHLY and CDR2 FYNNEI. This CDR3 region has 14 residues. Trimming took 1 base from V and 1 from J, leaving 5 bases between them. CDR3 sequence (DNA): TGTGCCAGCAGTGAAGGACAGAGCAATCAGCCCCAGCATTTT. This translates into CASSEGQSNQPQHF. Filled out from reference TRBV2 and TRBJ1-5, the complete variable domain reads EPEVTQTPSHQVTQMGQEVILRCVPISNHLYFYWYRQILGQKVEFLVSFYNNEISEKSEIFDDQFSVERPDGSNFTLKIRSTKLEDSAMYFCASSEGQSNQPQHFGDGTRLSIL.

The J gene is TRBJ1-1, the V gene TRBV5-5, with D perhaps matching TRBD1 (5 bases). Germline V gene sequence: CDR1 SGHKS, CDR2 YYEKEE (reference sequence). Between the trimmed V and J ends, which lost 4 bases and 11 bases, there was a span of 18 bases. The CDR3 sequence is 13 residues long. In nucleotides, the CDR3 is TGTGCCAGCAGCCCCAGGACAACCACCCAGGCTTTCTTT. Amino acid sequence: CASSPRTTTQAFF. Variable domain in full (rest from reference TRBV5-5 and TRBJ1-1): DAGVTQSPTHLIKTRGQQVTLRCSPISGHKSVSWYQQVLGQGPQFIFQYYEKEERGRGNFPDRFSARQFPNYSSELNVNALLLGDSALYLCASSPRTTTQAFFGQGTRLTVV.

The rearrangement links TRBV5-6 to TRBJ2-5; 11 nucleotides match TRBD2. Germline V gives CDR1 SGHDT, CDR2 YYEEEE. With V trimmed by 4 bases and J by 5 bases, 10 bases remained unmatched. The CDR3 is 16 amino acids. In nucleotides, the CDR3 is TGTGCCAGCAGCCGGGGACTAGCGGCTTCTTTTGAGACCCAGTACTTC. This encodes CASSRGLAASFETQYF. Together with reference TRBV5-6 and TRBJ2-5, the CDR3 gives the full variable domain: DAGVTQSPTHLIKTRGQQVTLRCSPKSGHDTVSWYQQALGQGPQFIFQYYEEEERQRGNFPDRFSGHQFPNYSSELNVNALLLGDSALYLCASSRGLAASFETQYFGPGTRLLVL.

The CDR3 DNA reads TGTGCCAGCAGACCACCGGGACTAGACACAGATACGCAGTATTTT. Protein sequence: CASRPPGLDTDTQYF. The genes are TRBV11-2 and TRBJ2-3; 8 nucleotides agree with TRBD2. CDR3 length: 15 amino acids. V trimming: 6 bases; J trimming: 2 bases; junction bases outside the gene matches: 7. Germline CDR1 is SGHAT and CDR2 is FQNNGV.

V and J are TRBV4-2 and TRBJ1-4; possibly TRBD1 for D (5 bases). CDR1 is LGHNA and CDR2 is YNFKEQ in the germline V gene. With 0 bases removed from V and 6 bases from J, the gap between germline ends came to 11 bases. This CDR3 spans 15 amino acids. The CDR3 sequence: CASSQDRDSDEKLFF. The CDR3 DNA reads TGTGCCAGCAGCCAAGATCGGGACTCTGATGAAAAACTGTTTTTT.

This clone has just a few counts. The rearrangement uses TRBV6-5 and TRBJ2-7; the D gene is possibly TRBD2 (6 bases). Germline V lookup: CDR1 MNHEY, CDR2 SVGAGI. V dropped 6 bases and J dropped 5 bases, with 14 bases sitting between them. This CDR3 region has 13 residues. In DNA form, the CDR3 reads TGTGCCAGCAGGCCCCACGGGGGAAACGAGCAGTACTTC. Translated: CASRPHGGNEQYF.